This T cell receptor beta chain was recorded in a study of OX40 agonist ivuxolimab in advanced cancers. Overall study context: Three patients got partial responses; one had hepatocellular carcinoma and two had cutaneous melanoma.

Study-wide results and caveats: On average, CD8+ T cells showed a greater number of expanded clones than CD4+.

The protocol was immunoSEQ multiplex PCR, while the TCRdb copy is restricted to in-frame clones and leaves out a portion. Among 74,000 or so clones listed, around 91% were seen once. With 4 bases removed from V and 1 base from J, the gap between germline ends came to 5 bases. The CDR3 loop spans 13 amino acids. The V gene's germline CDR1 is SGHNT and CDR2 YYREEE (reference sequence). This clone was counted between two and nine times. Its antigen remains unidentified. The TCR was taken from an adult with an advanced solid tumor such as melanoma, head and neck, liver or kidney cancer. The rearrangement links TRBV5-4 to TRBJ2-2; D remains ambiguous. The sequencing used CD4+ or CD8+ T cells sorted from blood, collected in a trial of the OX40 agonist ivuxolimab. The CDR3 here is CASSPQNTGELFF. In nucleotides, the CDR3 is TGTGCCAGCAGCCCCCAGAACACCGGGGAGCTGTTTTTT.